Described below is a single T cell receptor beta chain sequence and its context. Assay used: immunoSEQ multiplex PCR; TCRdb lists only in-frame clones, some missing. The data contain fewer than 85,000 clones, more than 70% of them singletons. This record comes from a study of blood T cell repertoires in COVID-19. The CDR3 has 16 residues. The V end lost 0 bases, the J end lost 4 bases, and 12 bases lay between the germline ends. From germline, CDR1 is MNHEY and CDR2 SVGEGT. The sequence derives from a woman aged 55-75 years with acute or convalescent COVID-19. The specimen was peripheral blood. V gene TRBV6-2 or TRBV6-3 combines with J gene TRBJ2-2; D possibly corresponds to TRBD2 (6 bases). CDR3 nucleotides: TGTGCCAGCAGTTACTCTTTCCTAGCGTCCACCGGGGAGCTGTTTTTT. Translating it yields CASSYSFLASTGELFF.